Sequencing of this T cell receptor (beta chain) was carried out in a study of CD8 T cell repertoires and HIV-1 epitope variants (dated by TCRdb to about 2020). For the study in its entirety: Twenty-five peptides representing autologous and known Gag and Nef epitope variants were each used to stimulate T cells in separate culture wells. Among the control conditions were a peptide pool of CMV, EBV and flu, the Ebola AY9 epitope serving as a negative control, and a well with no peptide. The epitopes tested covered three Gag epitope families plus Nef HW9 and YT9. The cultures were grown for less than 11 days in IMDM with gentamicin, and half of the media was changed on days 3 and 7 with IL-2, IL-7 and IL-15 added. A total of around 80 T cell cultures were run, with each culture condition performed in triplicate except for one peptide, which was performed in duplicate. T cells were enriched using the EasySep Human T Cell Enrichment Kit and were co-cultured with equal numbers of autologous T cell-negative cells serving as antigen-presenting cells. An aliquot of 1M T cells was set aside as an uncultured baseline condition, separate from the 80 or so T cell cultures.

Broader findings and caveats from the paper: Only TCR beta chains were identified by the assay, and proliferation to antigen, not T cell function or cytokine profile, was indicated. Five clonotypes recognized the Nef KF9 family and one the HW9 family, with no responses to the TAALDMSHF plasma variant. Some ten antigen-specific TCR beta clonotypes were identified, of which 6 or 7 appeared to be cross-reactive for autologous or known escape epitope variants.

As regards this clone: Its antigen target is currently unknown. No base-level quality is on record; no much larger clone is a single base apart.

The EasySep Human CD8+ T Cell Enrichment Kit was used on day 10 to isolate CD8+ T cells from every culture. Sequencing of TCR beta CDR3 regions was done on the immunoSEQ platform at survey depth. The QIAamp DNA micro kit was used to extract genomic DNA from every cultured and uncultured CD8+ T cell population. The authors' pipeline ran thus. Samples with fewer than 5,000 productive reads were excluded, resulting in the removal of about 6.5% of the 75 HIV peptide-stimulated cultures. Sequences were trimmed to CDR3 by a MANAFEST web app, and nonproductive sequences, CDR3s under 5 amino acids, and sequences not starting with C or ending with F/W were removed. For a clonotype to count as antigen-specific, the clonotype had to expand relative to the no-peptide control in at least 2 of 3 replicates at FDR 0.01, and only within one epitope family. In addition, a specific clonotype needed a frequency at least fivefold higher than in wells stimulated with peptides from other epitope families. Here the immuneACCESS table is served through TCRdb, limited to in-frame sequences with V and J called. Missing clones are a known gap in these copies; in checked studies unresolved V genes cover under half, and the rest lacks a known reason. V and J calls and clone size are those listed in that table; D and trimming were worked out from the DNA. The sample contains about 95,000 clones, almost 75% of them found a single time. Of the sample, roughly 24% falls within the top ten clones.

This sequence originates from a male donor with HIV. Sequenced: uncultured baseline CD8+ T cells from peripheral blood mononuclear cells (PBMCs).

At the DNA level, the sequence is TGTGCCAGCGAAAACTCTGGGGCCAACGTCCTGACTTTC. It specifies CASENSGANVLTF. The chain couples TRBV6-1 to TRBJ2-6; too little of a D gene remains to name it. V and J lose 8 bases and 0 bases, and a span of 5 bases separates them. Sequences MNHNS (CDR1) and SASEGT (CDR2) are obtained from the germline V gene. There are 13 amino acids in the CDR3, from cysteine to phenylalanine inclusive. Just the 39-base CDR3 DNA is kept, in frame starting at base 1.